This T cell receptor beta chain was captured in a study of long-term antiretroviral therapy in people with HIV. Running of the v3.0 immunoSEQ assay took place at survey level. The protocol was immunoSEQ multiplex PCR, while the TCRdb copy is restricted to in-frame clones and leaves out a portion. The sample lists over 30,000 clones, roughly nine tenths occurring once. The germline CDR1 and CDR2 sequences are SGHAT and FQNNGV. This CDR3 has 16 amino acids. The trim removed 5 bases at V and 4 bases at J, leaving 9 bases unmatched. Inclusion required at least two post-ART and at least one pre-ART PBMC samples. A note on this clone: Its antigen remains unknown.

Findings and limits, study-wide: Clones showing expansion before ART dominated the repertoire at all time points. In HIV, the repertoires covered a tighter span of CDR3 lengths than in controls. Post-ART, diversity grew, though it stayed under transplant donor control levels.

Sample: unsorted PBMCs, taken 1.1 years after starting antiretroviral therapy. The rearrangement links TRBV11-2 to TRBJ1-3, with 9 bases aligning to TRBD1. The sequence came from a man aged 18 to 30 with HIV. The CDR3 spells CASSPEGTGNGNTIYF. CDR3 sequence (DNA): TGTGCCAGCAGCCCAGAAGGGACAGGGAACGGAAACACCATATATTTT.